The rows below give T cell receptor beta chains drawn from one sample of a study of blood T cell repertoires in COVID-19. Some clones are missing from TCRdb's copy, which holds only in-frame ones; the method was immunoSEQ multiplex PCR. Of fewer than 100,000 clones listed, 80% are singletons. Sequenced sample: peripheral blood. The source of these receptors is a woman aged 70-85 years with acute or convalescent COVID-19. CDR3s include the opening cysteine and the closing phenylalanine or tryptophan. A D gene is named only where the DNA matches it firmly. A row's size may be missing; if present it is once, few, many or a size class.

abundance: few; j_gene: TRBJ2-2; d_gene: TRBD1; len: 13; v_gene: TRBV20-1; CDR3nt: TGCAGTGCTAGTACAGGGGGCTTAGGGGAGCTGTTTTTT; CDR3aa: CSASTGGLGELFF
abundance: .; j_gene: TRBJ1-4; d_gene: .; len: 12; v_gene: TRBV3-1/TRBV3-2; CDR3nt: TGTGCCAGCAGCCCTCCGGGAGAAAAACTGTTTTTT; CDR3aa: CASSPPGEKLFF
abundance: .; j_gene: TRBJ1-2; d_gene: .; len: 13; v_gene: TRBV6-5; CDR3nt: TGTGCCAGCAGTTACACAGGTCTATATGGCTACACCTTC; CDR3aa: CASSYTGLYGYTF
abundance: .; j_gene: TRBJ2-3; d_gene: .; len: 15; v_gene: TRBV5-4; CDR3nt: TGTGCCAGCGATCCCGACTGGACTCTCACAGATACGCAGTATTTT; CDR3aa: CASDPDWTLTDTQYF
abundance: few; j_gene: TRBJ2-7; d_gene: TRBD1; len: 14; v_gene: TRBV19; CDR3nt: TGTGCCAGTAGTTCAGGACAGGGTTTATACGAGCAGTACTTC; CDR3aa: CASSSGQGLYEQYF
abundance: few; j_gene: TRBJ1-1; d_gene: .; len: 14; v_gene: TRBV7-3; CDR3nt: TGTGCCAGCAGCCCCTACCCCGGGGGTACTGAAGCTTTCTTT; CDR3aa: CASSPYPGGTEAFF
abundance: .; j_gene: TRBJ1-2; d_gene: TRBD1; len: 13; v_gene: TRBV6-5; CDR3nt: TGTGCCAGCAGTTCCCTAGACAGGGGTGGCTACACCTTC; CDR3aa: CASSSLDRGGYTF
abundance: .; j_gene: TRBJ2-5; d_gene: TRBD1; len: 13; v_gene: TRBV7-2; CDR3nt: TGTGCCAGCAGCTGGACGACAGGGGGATCCCAGTACTTC; CDR3aa: CASSWTTGGSQYF
abundance: .; j_gene: TRBJ2-3; d_gene: .; len: 15; v_gene: TRBV5-1; CDR3nt: TGCGCCAGCAGCTCTTATGCACTCAGCACAGATACGCAGTATTTT; CDR3aa: CASSSYALSTDTQYF
abundance: .; j_gene: TRBJ1-3; d_gene: .; len: 17; v_gene: TRBV3-1/TRBV3-2; CDR3nt: TGTGCCAGCAGCCAAGCCAACATCCTGGTCTCTGGAAACACCATATATTTT; CDR3aa: CASSQANILVSGNTIYF
abundance: few; j_gene: TRBJ2-1; d_gene: TRBD2; len: 15; v_gene: TRBV7-2; CDR3nt: TGTGCCAGCAGCTTCACTAGCGGGGGCTACAATGAGCAGTTCTTC; CDR3aa: CASSFTSGGYNEQFF
abundance: .; j_gene: TRBJ2-1; d_gene: .; len: 14; v_gene: TRBV29-1; CDR3nt: TGCAGCGTTGGCGTCAGGTTCCCCTACAATGAGCAGTTCTTC; CDR3aa: CSVGVRFPYNEQFF
abundance: .; j_gene: TRBJ1-5; d_gene: .; len: 14; v_gene: TRBV27; CDR3nt: TGTGCCAGCAGTTTAGGGCAGGGTTATCAGCCCCAGCATTTT; CDR3aa: CASSLGQGYQPQHF
abundance: many; j_gene: TRBJ1-2; d_gene: .; len: 16; v_gene: TRBV16; CDR3nt: TGTGCCAGCAGCCAAACTGTCAATCCGGGTGTATATGGCTACACCTTC; CDR3aa: CASSQTVNPGVYGYTF
abundance: once; j_gene: TRBJ2-6; d_gene: .; len: 16; v_gene: TRBV27; CDR3nt: TGTGCCAGCAGTTTAGGGCTCTCCTCTGGGGCCAACGTCCTGACTTTC; CDR3aa: CASSLGLSSGANVLTF
abundance: .; j_gene: TRBJ1-2; d_gene: .; len: 14; v_gene: TRBV27; CDR3nt: TGTGCCAGCAGCCCGAGACAGTCTAACTATGGCTACACCTTC; CDR3aa: CASSPRQSNYGYTF
abundance: .; j_gene: TRBJ2-5; d_gene: .; len: 14; v_gene: TRBV28; CDR3nt: TGTGCCAGCAGCCAATCGGACAGACTAGAGACCCAGTACTTC; CDR3aa: CASSQSDRLETQYF
abundance: .; j_gene: TRBJ1-5; d_gene: .; len: 18; v_gene: TRBV27; CDR3nt: TGTGCCAGCAGTTTATCCCTTCCGGGGAATGGGCCTAATCAGCCCCAGCATTTT; CDR3aa: CASSLSLPGNGPNQPQHF
abundance: .; j_gene: TRBJ1-3; d_gene: TRBD1; len: 13; v_gene: TRBV12-3/TRBV12-4; CDR3nt: TGTGCCAGCAACGACAGGGTGGGAAACACCATATATTTT; CDR3aa: CASNDRVGNTIYF
abundance: .; j_gene: TRBJ1-4; d_gene: TRBD1; len: 14; v_gene: TRBV28; CDR3nt: TGTGCCACCAACCAAGGAGGGACAGGTGAAAAACTGTTTTTT; CDR3aa: CATNQGGTGEKLFF
abundance: .; j_gene: TRBJ2-1; d_gene: .; len: 17; v_gene: TRBV14; CDR3nt: TGTGCCAGCAGCCGAATTACCCCAGCGTCCTCCTACAATGAGCAGTTCTTC; CDR3aa: CASSRITPASSYNEQFF
abundance: many; j_gene: TRBJ1-1; d_gene: TRBD1; len: 16; v_gene: TRBV27; CDR3nt: TGTGCCAGCAGTCCCGGGACAGGGGCTGGGAACACTGAAGCTTTCTTT; CDR3aa: CASSPGTGAGNTEAFF
abundance: .; j_gene: TRBJ2-4; d_gene: .; len: 17; v_gene: TRBV5-1; CDR3nt: TGCGCCAGCAGCCCCCAGGACAGCGCCCGGGACAAAAACATTCAGTACTTC; CDR3aa: CASSPQDSARDKNIQYF
abundance: .; j_gene: TRBJ1-5; d_gene: TRBD1; len: 16; v_gene: TRBV7-9; CDR3nt: TGTGCCAGCAGCTTAGTTAGGGACAGGGAGGTCCAGCCCCAGCATTTT; CDR3aa: CASSLVRDREVQPQHF
abundance: few; j_gene: TRBJ2-7; d_gene: .; len: 15; v_gene: TRBV11-2; CDR3nt: TGTGCCAGCAGCTTCCACGGGGGACCCGATGGCGAGCAGTACTTC; CDR3aa: CASSFHGGPDGEQYF
abundance: .; j_gene: TRBJ1-5; d_gene: .; len: 13; v_gene: TRBV18; CDR3nt: TGTGCCAGCTCCCCCCAAACCGACTTGCCCCAGCATTTT; CDR3aa: CASSPQTDLPQHF
abundance: .; j_gene: TRBJ2-1; d_gene: .; len: 13; v_gene: TRBV12-3/TRBV12-4; CDR3nt: TGTGCCAGCAGGGGGGGCTCCTACAATGAGCAGTTCTTC; CDR3aa: CASRGGSYNEQFF
abundance: .; j_gene: TRBJ1-4; d_gene: TRBD1; len: 18; v_gene: TRBV25-1; CDR3nt: TGTGCCAGCAGTGAATTAAGGGGACAGGGGGCCGGTAATGAAAAACTGTTTTTT; CDR3aa: CASSELRGQGAGNEKLFF
abundance: .; j_gene: TRBJ2-3; d_gene: TRBD2; len: 17; v_gene: TRBV27; CDR3nt: TGTGCCAGCAACCGAGGTAGCGGGAGAGGGTCCCGAGATACGCAGTATTTT; CDR3aa: CASNRGSGRGSRDTQYF
abundance: .; j_gene: TRBJ1-6; d_gene: .; len: 17; v_gene: TRBV27; CDR3nt: TGTGCCAGCAGTTTATTTGGTGACAGTTCCCATAATTCACCCCTCCACTTT; CDR3aa: CASSLFGDSSHNSPLHF
abundance: .; j_gene: TRBJ2-1; d_gene: .; len: 13; v_gene: TRBV12-3/TRBV12-4; CDR3nt: TGTGCCAGCAGTCCAGCGGGCCGTGGGGAGCAGTTCTTC; CDR3aa: CASSPAGRGEQFF
abundance: .; j_gene: TRBJ1-5; d_gene: .; len: 14; v_gene: TRBV6-6; CDR3nt: TGTGCCAGCACCGTCGGGGGATTGAATCAGCCCCAGCATTTT; CDR3aa: CASTVGGLNQPQHF
abundance: .; j_gene: TRBJ1-3; d_gene: TRBD1; len: 15; v_gene: TRBV6-6; CDR3nt: TGTGCCAGCAGTTACTCTACAGGGGCTGGAAACACCATATATTTT; CDR3aa: CASSYSTGAGNTIYF
abundance: .; j_gene: TRBJ2-2; d_gene: .; len: 15; v_gene: TRBV7-3; CDR3nt: TGTGCCAGCAGCTCCGCCGGACTTAACACCGGGGAGCTGTTTTTT; CDR3aa: CASSSAGLNTGELFF
abundance: .; j_gene: TRBJ1-2; d_gene: .; len: 15; v_gene: TRBV11-2; CDR3nt: TGTGCCAGCAGCCTCAGTCCCCCCACTAACTATGGCTACACCTTC; CDR3aa: CASSLSPPTNYGYTF
abundance: once; j_gene: TRBJ1-3; d_gene: .; len: 15; v_gene: TRBV18; CDR3nt: TGTGCCAGCTCACCACGATCCGGAGGAGGAAACACCATATATTTT; CDR3aa: CASSPRSGGGNTIYF
abundance: .; j_gene: TRBJ1-4; d_gene: .; len: 13; v_gene: TRBV11-2; CDR3nt: TGTGCCAGCAACCCGGGGGATAATGAAAAACTGTTTTTT; CDR3aa: CASNPGDNEKLFF
abundance: once; j_gene: TRBJ2-7; d_gene: .; len: 13; v_gene: TRBV12-3/TRBV12-4; CDR3nt: TGTGCCAGCAGTTCCCCGGGTTACTACGAGCAGTACTTC; CDR3aa: CASSSPGYYEQYF
abundance: .; j_gene: TRBJ2-2; d_gene: TRBD1; len: 14; v_gene: TRBV5-1; CDR3nt: TGCGCCAGCAGCGTAGCAACAGGGGCCGGGGAGCTGTTTTTT; CDR3aa: CASSVATGAGELFF
abundance: few; j_gene: TRBJ1-4; d_gene: TRBD1; len: 13; v_gene: TRBV27; CDR3nt: TGTGCCAGCAGCCGACAGGGTTCTGAAAAACTGTTTTTT; CDR3aa: CASSRQGSEKLFF
abundance: .; j_gene: TRBJ2-1; d_gene: .; len: 12; v_gene: TRBV6-6; CDR3nt: TGTGCCAGCAGATCCCTAGCGACTGAGCAGTTCTTC; CDR3aa: CASRSLATEQFF
abundance: .; j_gene: TRBJ1-5; d_gene: .; len: 13; v_gene: TRBV19; CDR3nt: TGTGCCAGTAGTGGCGGGAAAAATCAGTCCCAGCATTTT; CDR3aa: CASSGGKNQSQHF
abundance: .; j_gene: TRBJ1-3; d_gene: .; len: 18; v_gene: TRBV4-2; CDR3nt: TGTGCCAGCAGCCAAGATCCCCCCGGAGGATTACTCGGAAACACCATATATTTT; CDR3aa: CASSQDPPGGLLGNTIYF
abundance: .; j_gene: TRBJ2-1; d_gene: .; len: 15; v_gene: TRBV7-8; CDR3nt: TGTGCCAGCAGCTTAGATCGGGGGGCATTCGATGAGCAGTTCTTC; CDR3aa: CASSLDRGAFDEQFF
abundance: .; j_gene: TRBJ2-2; d_gene: TRBD2; len: 14; v_gene: TRBV10-3; CDR3nt: TGTGCCATCTCGGGAGGGGGGTACACCGGGGAGCTGTTTTTT; CDR3aa: CAISGGGYTGELFF
abundance: .; j_gene: TRBJ2-7; d_gene: .; len: 12; v_gene: TRBV7-9; CDR3nt: TGTGCCAGCAGCTCACAATTCTACGAGCAGTACTTC; CDR3aa: CASSSQFYEQYF
abundance: .; j_gene: TRBJ2-2; d_gene: TRBD2; len: 15; v_gene: TRBV29-1; CDR3nt: TGCAGCGTGGGGACTAGCGGGGGTTCCACCGGGGAGCTGTTTTTT; CDR3aa: CSVGTSGGSTGELFF